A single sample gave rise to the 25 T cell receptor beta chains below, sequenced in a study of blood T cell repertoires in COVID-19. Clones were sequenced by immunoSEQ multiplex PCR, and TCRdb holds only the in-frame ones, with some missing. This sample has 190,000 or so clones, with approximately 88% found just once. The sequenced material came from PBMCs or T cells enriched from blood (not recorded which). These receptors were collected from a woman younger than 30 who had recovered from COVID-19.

The CDR3 DNA is TGTGCCAGCAAAGGGGGCGCGAGACCGGGACTGTTTTTT. Translating gives CASKGGARPGLFF. The chain links TRBV6-5 to TRBJ1-4; TRBD1 matches 7 bases. The germline CDR1 and CDR2 sequences are MNHEY and SVGAGI. The CDR3 totals 13 residues. V dropped 7 bases and J dropped 13; count of bases not matched to a gene: 12.

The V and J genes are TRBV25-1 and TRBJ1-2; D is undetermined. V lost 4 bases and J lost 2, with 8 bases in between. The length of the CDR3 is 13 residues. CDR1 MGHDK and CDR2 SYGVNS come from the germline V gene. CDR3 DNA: TGTGCCAGCAGTGGTACAGTGAACTATGGCTACACCTTC. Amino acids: CASSGTVNYGYTF.

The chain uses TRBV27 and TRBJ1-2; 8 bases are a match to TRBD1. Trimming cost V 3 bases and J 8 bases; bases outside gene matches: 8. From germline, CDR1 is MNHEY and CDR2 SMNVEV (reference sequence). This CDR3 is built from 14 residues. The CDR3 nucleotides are TGTGCCAGCAGTTTGGACAGGGAAGTAGAGGGCTACACCTTC. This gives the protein CASSLDREVEGYTF.

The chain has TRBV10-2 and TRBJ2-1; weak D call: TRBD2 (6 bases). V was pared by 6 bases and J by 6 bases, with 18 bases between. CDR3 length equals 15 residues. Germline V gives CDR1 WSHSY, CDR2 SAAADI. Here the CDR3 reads CASRAGTLTFNEQFF. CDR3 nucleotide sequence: TGCGCCAGCAGAGCCGGGACTCTGACCTTCAATGAGCAGTTCTTC.

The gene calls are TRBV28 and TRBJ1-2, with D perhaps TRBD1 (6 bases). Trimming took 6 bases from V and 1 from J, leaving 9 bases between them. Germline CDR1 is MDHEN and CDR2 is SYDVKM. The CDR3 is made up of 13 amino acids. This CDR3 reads CASRKQGNYGYTF. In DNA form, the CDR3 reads TGTGCCAGCAGGAAACAGGGTAACTATGGCTACACCTTC.

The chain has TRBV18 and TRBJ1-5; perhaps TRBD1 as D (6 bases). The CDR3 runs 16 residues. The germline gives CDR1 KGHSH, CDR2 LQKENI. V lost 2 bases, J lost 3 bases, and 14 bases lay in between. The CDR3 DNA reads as TGTGCCAGCTCACCAGGATCGGCAGGGGACAATCAGCCCCAGCATTTT. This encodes CASSPGSAGDNQPQHF.

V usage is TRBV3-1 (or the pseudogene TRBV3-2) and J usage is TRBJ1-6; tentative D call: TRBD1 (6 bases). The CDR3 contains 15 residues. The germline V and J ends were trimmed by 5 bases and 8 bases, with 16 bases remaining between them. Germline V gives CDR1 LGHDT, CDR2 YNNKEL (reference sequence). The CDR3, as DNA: TGTGCCAGCAGCTCAACAACAGGGTTTGATTCACCCCTCCACTTT. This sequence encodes CASSSTTGFDSPLHF.

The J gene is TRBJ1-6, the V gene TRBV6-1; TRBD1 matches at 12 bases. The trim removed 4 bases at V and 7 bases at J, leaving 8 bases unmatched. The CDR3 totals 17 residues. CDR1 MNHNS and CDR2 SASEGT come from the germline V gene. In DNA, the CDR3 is TGTGCCAGCAGTGCTTTCTCGGGACAGGGGGCGAATTCACCCCTCCACTTT. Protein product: CASSAFSGQGANSPLHF.

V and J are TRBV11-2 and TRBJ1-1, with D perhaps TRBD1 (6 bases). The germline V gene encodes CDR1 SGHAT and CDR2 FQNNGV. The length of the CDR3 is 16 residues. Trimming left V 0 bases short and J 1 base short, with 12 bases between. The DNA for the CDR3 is TGTGCCAGCAGCTTAGACACAGGGCTAAGGAACACTGAAGCTTTCTTT. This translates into CASSLDTGLRNTEAFF.

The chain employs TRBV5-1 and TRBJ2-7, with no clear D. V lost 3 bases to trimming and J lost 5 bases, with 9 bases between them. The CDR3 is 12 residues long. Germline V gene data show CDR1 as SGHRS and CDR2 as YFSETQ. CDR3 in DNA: TGCGCCAGCAGCTCACGCCGGGACGAGCAGTACTTC. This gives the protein CASSSRRDEQYF.

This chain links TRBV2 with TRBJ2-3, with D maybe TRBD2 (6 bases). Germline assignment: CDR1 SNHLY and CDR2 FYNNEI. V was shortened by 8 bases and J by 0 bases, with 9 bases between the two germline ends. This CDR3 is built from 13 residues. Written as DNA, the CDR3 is TGTGCCAGCGGCGCGGGGAGCACAGATACGCAGTATTTT. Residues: CASGAGSTDTQYF.

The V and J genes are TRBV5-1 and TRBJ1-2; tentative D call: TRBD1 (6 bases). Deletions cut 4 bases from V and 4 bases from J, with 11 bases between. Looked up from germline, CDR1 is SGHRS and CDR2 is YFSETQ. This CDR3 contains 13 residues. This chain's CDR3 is CASSPGQTYGYTF. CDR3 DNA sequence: TGCGCCAGCAGCCCGGGACAAACCTATGGCTACACCTTC.

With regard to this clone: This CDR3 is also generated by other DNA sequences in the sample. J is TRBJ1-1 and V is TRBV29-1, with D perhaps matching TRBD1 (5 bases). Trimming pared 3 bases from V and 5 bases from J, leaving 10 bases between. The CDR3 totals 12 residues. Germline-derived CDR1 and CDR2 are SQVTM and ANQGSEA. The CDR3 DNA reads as TGCAGCGTTGACAGGGTAGGGACTGAAGCTTTCTTT. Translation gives CSVDRVGTEAFF.

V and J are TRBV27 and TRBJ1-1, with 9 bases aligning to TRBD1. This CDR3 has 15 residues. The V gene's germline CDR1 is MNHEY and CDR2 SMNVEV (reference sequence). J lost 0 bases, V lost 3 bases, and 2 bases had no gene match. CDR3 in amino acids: CASSLDRGVNTEAFF. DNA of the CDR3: TGTGCCAGCAGTTTGGACAGGGGCGTGAACACTGAAGCTTTCTTT.

The CDR3 spells CASSIPGTGTYEQYF. The CDR3 DNA sequence: TGTGCCAGCAGCATTCCCGGGACAGGGACATACGAGCAGTACTTC. This sequence joins TRBV28 and TRBJ2-7; TRBD1 matches at 9 bases. Trimming removed 6 bases from V and 4 bases from J; junction bases left unmatched: 10. Looked up from germline, CDR1 is MDHEN and CDR2 is SYDVKM. CDR3 length equals 15 residues.

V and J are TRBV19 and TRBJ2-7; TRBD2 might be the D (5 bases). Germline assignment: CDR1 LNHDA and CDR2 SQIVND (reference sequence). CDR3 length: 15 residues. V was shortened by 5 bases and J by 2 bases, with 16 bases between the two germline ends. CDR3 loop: CASSFSTGSTYEQYF. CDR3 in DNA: TGTGCCAGTAGTTTTTCCACGGGGAGTACCTACGAGCAGTACTTC.

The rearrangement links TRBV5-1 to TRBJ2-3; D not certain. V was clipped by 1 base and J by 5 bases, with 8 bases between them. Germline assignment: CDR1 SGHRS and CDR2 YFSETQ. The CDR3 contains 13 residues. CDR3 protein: CASSLISGDTQYF. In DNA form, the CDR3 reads TGCGCCAGCAGCTTGATCTCCGGAGATACGCAGTATTTT.

The CDR3 nucleotides are TGTGCCAGCAGCCAAGGAGGCGTCTGGCTCAATTCACCCCTCCACTTT. Amino acid sequence: CASSQGGVWLNSPLHF. The V call is TRBV3-1 (or the pseudogene TRBV3-2), the J call TRBJ1-6; D is ambiguous. Germline CDR1 is LGHDT and CDR2 is YNNKEL (reference sequence). Between the trimmed V and J ends, which lost 1 base and 7 bases, there was a span of 14 bases. The CDR3 runs 16 residues.

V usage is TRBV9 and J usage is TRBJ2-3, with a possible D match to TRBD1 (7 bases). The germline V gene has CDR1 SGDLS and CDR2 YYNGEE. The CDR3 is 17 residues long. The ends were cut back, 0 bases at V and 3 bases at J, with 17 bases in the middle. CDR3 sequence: CASSVALGQGGTDTQYF. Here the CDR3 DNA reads TGTGCCAGCAGCGTAGCCCTAGGTCAGGGGGGAACAGATACGCAGTATTTT.

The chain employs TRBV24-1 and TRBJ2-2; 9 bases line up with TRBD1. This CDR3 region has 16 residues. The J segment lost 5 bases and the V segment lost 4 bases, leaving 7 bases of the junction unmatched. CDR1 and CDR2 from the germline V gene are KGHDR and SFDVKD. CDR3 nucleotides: TGTGCCACCAGTGACCTCGGGACAGGGAGGACCGGGGAGCTGTTTTTT. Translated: CATSDLGTGRTGELFF.

The CDR3 here is CASSPTRTNAGIKRGYTF. CDR3 in DNA: TGCGCCAGCAGCCCAACACGCACAAATGCAGGGATCAAGCGTGGCTACACCTTC. The chain employs TRBV5-1 and TRBJ1-2; perhaps TRBD1 as D (5 bases). This CDR3 comprises 18 residues. V lost 4 bases, J lost 7 bases, and 29 bases lay in between. Germline CDR1 SGHRS, CDR2 YFSETQ.

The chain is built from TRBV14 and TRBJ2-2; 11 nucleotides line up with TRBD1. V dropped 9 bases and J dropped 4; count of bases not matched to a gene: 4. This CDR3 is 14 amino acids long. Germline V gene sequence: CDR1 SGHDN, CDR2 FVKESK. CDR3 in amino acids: CARGDRGSTGELFF. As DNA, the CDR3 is TGTGCCAGAGGGGACAGGGGGAGCACCGGGGAGCTGTTTTTT. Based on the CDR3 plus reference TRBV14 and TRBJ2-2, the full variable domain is EAGVTQFPSHSVIEKGQTVTLRCDPISGHDNLYWYRRVMGKEIKFLLHFVKESKQDESGMPNNRFLAERTGGTYSTLKVQPAELEDSGVYFCARGDRGSTGELFFGEGSRLTVL.

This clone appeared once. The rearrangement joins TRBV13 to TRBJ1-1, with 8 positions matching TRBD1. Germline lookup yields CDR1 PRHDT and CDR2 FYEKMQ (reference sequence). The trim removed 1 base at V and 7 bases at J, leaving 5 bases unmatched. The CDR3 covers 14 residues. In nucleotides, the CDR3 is TGTGCCAGCAGCTTAGAGGCAGGGGGCCGTGAAGCTTTCTTT. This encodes CASSLEAGGREAFF.

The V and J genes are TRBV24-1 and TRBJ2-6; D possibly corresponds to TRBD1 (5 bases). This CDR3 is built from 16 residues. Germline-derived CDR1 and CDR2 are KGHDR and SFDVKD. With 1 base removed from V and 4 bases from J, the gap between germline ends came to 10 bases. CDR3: CATSDFREPGANVLTF. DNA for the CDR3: TGTGCCACCAGTGATTTCAGGGAACCAGGGGCCAACGTCCTGACTTTC.

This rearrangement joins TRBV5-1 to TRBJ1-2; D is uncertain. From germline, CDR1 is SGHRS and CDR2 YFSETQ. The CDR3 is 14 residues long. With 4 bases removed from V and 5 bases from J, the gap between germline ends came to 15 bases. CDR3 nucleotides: TGCGCCAGCAGCCCACCAGCGACTCGGTATGGCTACACCTTC. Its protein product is CASSPPATRYGYTF.